The rows below give T cell receptor beta chains drawn from one sample of a study of blood T cell repertoires in COVID-19. The assay was immunoSEQ multiplex PCR, and TCRdb's table has in-frame clones only and misses some. Of tens of thousands of clones listed, roughly 89% are singletons. Sequenced material: peripheral blood. These receptors were collected from a man aged 45 to 65 with acute or convalescent COVID-19. Each CDR3 is given with its conserved first and last residue. The order of the fields is V gene, J gene, clone size, D gene, CDR3 protein, CDR3 DNA. D genes are given only for firm matches. Part of the rows lack a size; the others show once, few, many or a class for expanded clones.

TRBV30	TRBJ2-3	.	.	CAWSVVLTDTQYF	TGTGCCTGGAGTGTCGTCCTCACAGATACGCAGTATTTT
TRBV6-6	TRBJ1-1	.	TRBD1	CAAATGGRNTEAFF	TGTGCCGCCGCTACAGGGGGCCGGAACACTGAAGCTTTCTTT
TRBV4-1	TRBJ1-5	.	TRBD1	CASSPGQNNQPQHF	TGCGCCAGCAGCCCGGGACAGAACAATCAGCCCCAGCATTTT
TRBV9	TRBJ1-2	.	.	CASRRVGVESYTF	TGTGCCAGCAGACGAGTAGGGGTTGAGAGCTACACCTTC
TRBV5-1	TRBJ2-5	.	TRBD1	CASSANVGQGYQETQYF	TGCGCCAGCAGCGCGAATGTCGGACAGGGGTACCAAGAGACCCAGTACTTC
TRBV24-1	TRBJ2-1	.	.	CATSDPTGLGEQFF	TGTGCCACCAGTGACCCTACAGGGTTGGGTGAGCAGTTCTTC
TRBV7-3	TRBJ2-2	few	.	CASSSQPQGSGELFF	TGTGCCAGCAGCTCCCAACCCCAGGGATCCGGGGAGCTGTTTTTT
TRBV19	TRBJ1-1	few	.	CASSPTQNTEAFF	TGTGCCAGTAGTCCGACACAGAACACTGAAGCTTTCTTT
TRBV19	TRBJ1-4	.	TRBD1	CASSALGGDRGKLFF	TGTGCCAGTAGCGCACTGGGGGGAGACAGGGGAAAACTGTTTTTT
TRBV2	TRBJ2-4	.	TRBD1	CASSPDRLDIQYF	TGTGCCAGCAGTCCGGACAGGTTGGACATTCAGTACTTC
TRBV27	TRBJ2-5	.	TRBD2	CASISGTSGLYQETQYF	TGTGCCAGCATAAGTGGGACTAGTGGTTTGTACCAAGAGACCCAGTACTTC
TRBV21-1	TRBJ2-7	once	.	CASSTYDYYEQYF	TGTGCCAGCAGCACCTATGACTACTACGAGCAGTACTTC
TRBV2	TRBJ1-6	.	TRBD1	CASSEEGQSRGSPLHF	TGTGCCAGCAGTGAAGAGGGACAGTCAAGGGGGTCACCCCTCCACTTT
TRBV19	TRBJ1-6	.	.	CASSKERNSPLHF	TGTGCCAGTAGTAAGGAGCGGAATTCACCCCTCCACTTT
TRBV5-1	TRBJ2-1	.	TRBD1	CASSPGTGVVNEQFF	TGCGCCAGCAGCCCTGGGACAGGGGTTGTGAATGAGCAGTTCTTC
TRBV29-1	TRBJ2-1	.	TRBD2	CSVQVAGGNNEQFF	TGCAGCGTCCAGGTAGCGGGAGGAAATAATGAGCAGTTCTTC
TRBV2	TRBJ1-6	.	.	CASGGLLSSYNSPLHF	TGTGCCAGCGGGGGACTCCTGAGCTCCTATAATTCACCCCTCCACTTT
TRBV7-3	TRBJ2-1	.	TRBD1	CASSLNPTGVVDEQFF	TGTGCCAGCAGCTTAAATCCCACAGGGGTGGTCGATGAGCAGTTCTTC
TRBV7-8	TRBJ1-2	.	.	CASSDDRAGGYTF	TGTGCCAGCAGCGACGACAGAGCCGGCGGCTACACCTTC
TRBV5-6	TRBJ1-4	.	.	CASSLGQTGEKLFF	TGTGCCAGCAGCTTGGGGCAGACGGGTGAAAAACTGTTTTTT
TRBV30	TRBJ1-2	.	TRBD1	CAWSQGRGGGGGYTF	TGTGCCTGGAGTCAGGGCCGAGGGGGCGGTGGTGGCTACACCTTC
TRBV4-1	TRBJ1-2	.	.	CASSQDLREDGYTF	TGCGCCAGCAGCCAAGATTTACGGGAGGATGGCTACACCTTC
TRBV5-1	TRBJ2-1	once	TRBD1	CASSKDRGRLQFF	TGCGCCAGCAGCAAGGACAGGGGGCGGTTGCAGTTCTTC
TRBV6-1	TRBJ1-6	.	TRBD1	CASSGDRGAYNSPLHF	TGTGCCAGCAGTGGGGACAGGGGGGCTTATAATTCACCCCTCCACTTT
TRBV5-1	TRBJ1-2	.	TRBD1	CASRRGEDRGDYGYTF	TGCGCCAGCCGACGTGGGGAGGACAGGGGGGACTATGGCTACACCTTC
TRBV19	TRBJ1-2	.	TRBD1	CASRWATGESGGYTF	TGTGCCAGTAGGTGGGCGACAGGGGAGAGCGGTGGCTACACCTTC
TRBV5-1	TRBJ2-5	.	TRBD1	CASSFGTEETQYF	TGCGCCAGCAGCTTTGGGACAGAAGAGACCCAGTACTTC